The T cell receptor (beta chain) described here comes from a study of T cells in Graves' hyperthyroidism and ophthalmopathy. Many counts were recorded for this clonotype. RNA transcripts were the template for amplifying TCR beta CDR3 regions. HTBI primers were the set used in a first-round RT-PCR of the TCR CDR3. TCRdb re-derived calls from the multiplex PCR reads in MiXCR, one entry per CDR3 protein. The sample has some 510,000 distinct CDR3 sequences, less than 25% seen once. V dropped 5 bases and J dropped 8 bases, with 15 bases sitting between them. Per germline, CDR1 MDHEN and CDR2 SYDVKM. This CDR3 is 13 amino acids long.

The rearrangement uses TRBV28 and TRBJ1-1; D gene uncertain. This TCR was recovered from a man aged 18 to 29 with Graves' hyperthyroidism. Sequenced: blood. CDR3 in DNA: TGTGCCAGCAGTCCCAGTTTATCCCCAGAAGCTTTCTTT. Amino acids: CASSPSLSPEAFF.